This TCR beta chain comes out of a study of OX40 agonist ivuxolimab in advanced cancers. This table comes from immunoSEQ multiplex PCR, and its TCRdb copy is limited to in-frame clones, with some not included. The table shows around 80,000 clones, with just over 85% occurring only once. This TCR derives from an adult with an advanced solid tumor such as melanoma, head and neck, liver or kidney cancer. The input for sequencing was CD4+ or CD8+ T cells sorted from blood, taken in a trial of the OX40 agonist ivuxolimab.

The chain's CDR3 is CASSLTAGANVLTF. The CDR3 region has the DNA TGTGCCAGCAGCTTGACCGCCGGGGCCAACGTCCTGACTTTC. The chain employs TRBV11-3 and TRBJ2-6; D not certain. The CDR3 extends over 14 amino acids. V was clipped by 3 bases and J by 4 bases, with 7 bases between them. Germline V gene data show CDR1 as SGHNT and CDR2 as YENEEA.